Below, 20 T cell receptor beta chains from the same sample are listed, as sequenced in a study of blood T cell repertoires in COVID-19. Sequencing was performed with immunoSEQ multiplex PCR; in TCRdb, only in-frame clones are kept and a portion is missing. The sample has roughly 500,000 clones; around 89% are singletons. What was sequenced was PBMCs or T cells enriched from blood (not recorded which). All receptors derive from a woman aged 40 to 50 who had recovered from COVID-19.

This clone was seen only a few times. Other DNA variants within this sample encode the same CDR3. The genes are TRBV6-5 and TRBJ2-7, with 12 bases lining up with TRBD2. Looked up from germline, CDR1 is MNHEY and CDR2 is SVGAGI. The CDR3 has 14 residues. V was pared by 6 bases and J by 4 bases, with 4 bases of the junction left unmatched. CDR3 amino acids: CASSPGLAGYEQYF. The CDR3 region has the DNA TGTGCCAGCAGCCCGGGACTAGCGGGTTACGAGCAGTACTTC.

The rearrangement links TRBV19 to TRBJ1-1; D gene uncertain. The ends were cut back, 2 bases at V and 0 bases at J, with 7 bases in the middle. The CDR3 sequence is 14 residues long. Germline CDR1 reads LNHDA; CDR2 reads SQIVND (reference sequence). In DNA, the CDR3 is TGTGCCAGTAGTATACAGATCATGAACACTGAAGCTTTCTTT. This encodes CASSIQIMNTEAFF.

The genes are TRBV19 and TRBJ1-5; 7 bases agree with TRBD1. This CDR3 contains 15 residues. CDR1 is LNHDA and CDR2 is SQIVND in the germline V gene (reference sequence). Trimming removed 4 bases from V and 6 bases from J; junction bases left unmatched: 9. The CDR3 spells CASSKRQGGAQPQHF. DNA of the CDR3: TGTGCCAGTAGTAAACGACAGGGAGGCGCTCAGCCCCAGCATTTT.

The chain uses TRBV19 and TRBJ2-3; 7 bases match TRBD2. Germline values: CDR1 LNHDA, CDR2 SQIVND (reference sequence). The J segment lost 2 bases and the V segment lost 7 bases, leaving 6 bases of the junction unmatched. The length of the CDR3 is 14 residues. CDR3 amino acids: CASKAGTATDTQYF. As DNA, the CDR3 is TGTGCCAGTAAAGCGGGGACGGCCACAGATACGCAGTATTTT.

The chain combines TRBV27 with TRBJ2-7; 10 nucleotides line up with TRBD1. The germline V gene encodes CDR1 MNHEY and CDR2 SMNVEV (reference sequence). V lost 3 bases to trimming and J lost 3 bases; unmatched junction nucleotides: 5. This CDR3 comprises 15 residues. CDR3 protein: CASSFGRTGGYEQYF. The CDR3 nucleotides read TGTGCCAGCAGTTTTGGCCGGACAGGGGGCTACGAGCAGTACTTC.

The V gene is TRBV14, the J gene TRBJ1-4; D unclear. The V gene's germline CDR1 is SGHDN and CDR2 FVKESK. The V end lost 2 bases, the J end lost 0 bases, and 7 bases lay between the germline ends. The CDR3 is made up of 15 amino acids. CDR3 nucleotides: TGTGCCAGCAGCCAAATAGTTGCAACTAATGAAAAACTGTTTTTT. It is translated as CASSQIVATNEKLFF.

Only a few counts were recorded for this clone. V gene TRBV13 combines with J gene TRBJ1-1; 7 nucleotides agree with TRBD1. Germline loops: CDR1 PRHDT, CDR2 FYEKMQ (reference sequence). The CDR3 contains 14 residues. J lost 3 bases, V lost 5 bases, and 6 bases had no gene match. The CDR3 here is CASSGYRGYTEAFF. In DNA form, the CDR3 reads TGTGCCAGCAGCGGATACAGGGGTTACACTGAAGCTTTCTTT.

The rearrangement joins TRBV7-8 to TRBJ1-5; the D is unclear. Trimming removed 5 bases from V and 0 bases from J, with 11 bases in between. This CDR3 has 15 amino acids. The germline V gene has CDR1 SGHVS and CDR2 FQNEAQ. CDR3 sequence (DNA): TGTGCCAGCAGCGAAACTCGGGGTAGCAATCAGCCCCAGCATTTT. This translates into CASSETRGSNQPQHF.

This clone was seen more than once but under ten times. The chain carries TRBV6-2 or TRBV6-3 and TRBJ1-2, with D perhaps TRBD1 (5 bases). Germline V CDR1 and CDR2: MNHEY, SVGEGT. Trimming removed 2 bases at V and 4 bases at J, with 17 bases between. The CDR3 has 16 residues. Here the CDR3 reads CASSYPASGPLYGYTF. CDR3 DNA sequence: TGTGCCAGCAGTTACCCGGCTTCAGGGCCCCTCTATGGCTACACCTTC.

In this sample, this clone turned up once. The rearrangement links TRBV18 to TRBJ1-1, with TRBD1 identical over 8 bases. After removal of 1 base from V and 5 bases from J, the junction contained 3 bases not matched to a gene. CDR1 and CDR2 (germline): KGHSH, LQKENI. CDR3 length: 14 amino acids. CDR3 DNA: TGTGCCAGCTCACCACTCGACAGGGGTACTGAAGCTTTCTTT. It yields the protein CASSPLDRGTEAFF.

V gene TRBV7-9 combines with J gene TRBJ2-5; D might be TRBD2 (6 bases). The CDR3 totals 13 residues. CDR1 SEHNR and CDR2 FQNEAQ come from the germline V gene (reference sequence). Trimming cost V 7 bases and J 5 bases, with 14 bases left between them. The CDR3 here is CASTHGGGETQYF. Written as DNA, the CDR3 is TGTGCCAGCACCCATGGTGGGGGGGAGACCCAGTACTTC.

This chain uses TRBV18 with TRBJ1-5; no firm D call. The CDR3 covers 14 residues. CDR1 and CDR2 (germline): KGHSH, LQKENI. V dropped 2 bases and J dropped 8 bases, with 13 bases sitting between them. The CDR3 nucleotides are TGTGCCAGCTCACCATCGACACGATTTGAGCCCCAGCATTTT. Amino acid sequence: CASSPSTRFEPQHF.

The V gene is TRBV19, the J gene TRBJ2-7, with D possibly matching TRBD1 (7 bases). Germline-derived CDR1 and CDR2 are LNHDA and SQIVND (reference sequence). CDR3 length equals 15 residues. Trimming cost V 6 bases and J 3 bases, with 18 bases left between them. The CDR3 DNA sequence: TGTGCCAGTAGACCGAATGGGGGGACAGTCTACGAGCAGTACTTC. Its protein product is CASRPNGGTVYEQYF.

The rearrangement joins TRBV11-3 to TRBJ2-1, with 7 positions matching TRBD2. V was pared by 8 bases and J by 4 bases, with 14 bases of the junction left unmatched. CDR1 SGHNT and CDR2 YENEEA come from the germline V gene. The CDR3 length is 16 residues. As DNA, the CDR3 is TGTGCCAGCGGGTTGGGGGGAGGGTACACTTACAATGAGCAGTTCTTC. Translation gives CASGLGGGYTYNEQFF.

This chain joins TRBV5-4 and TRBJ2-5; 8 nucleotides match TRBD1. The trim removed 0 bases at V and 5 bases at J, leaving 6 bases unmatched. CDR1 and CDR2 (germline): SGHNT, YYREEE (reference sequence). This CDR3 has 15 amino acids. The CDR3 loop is CASSLEAGGIETQYF. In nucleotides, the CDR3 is TGTGCCAGCAGCTTGGAGGCAGGGGGCATCGAGACCCAGTACTTC.

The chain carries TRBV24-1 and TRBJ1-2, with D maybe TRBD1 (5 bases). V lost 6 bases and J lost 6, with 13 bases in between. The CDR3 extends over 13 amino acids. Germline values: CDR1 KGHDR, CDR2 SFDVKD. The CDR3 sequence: CATSTGDLDGYTF. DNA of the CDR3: TGTGCCACCAGTACGGGGGATTTGGATGGCTACACCTTC.

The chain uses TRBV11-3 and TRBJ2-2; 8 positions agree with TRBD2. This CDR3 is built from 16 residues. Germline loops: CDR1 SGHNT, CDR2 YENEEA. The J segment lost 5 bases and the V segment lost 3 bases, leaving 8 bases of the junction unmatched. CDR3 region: CASSLAQAGVTGELFF. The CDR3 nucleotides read TGTGCCAGCAGCTTGGCTCAAGCGGGAGTAACCGGGGAGCTGTTTTTT. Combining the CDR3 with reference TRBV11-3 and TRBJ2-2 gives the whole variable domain EAGVVQSPRYKIIEKKQPVAFWCNPISGHNTLYWYLQNLGQGPELLIRYENEEAVDDSQLPKDRFSAERLKGVDSTLKIQPAELGDSAVYLCASSLAQAGVTGELFFGEGSRLTVL.

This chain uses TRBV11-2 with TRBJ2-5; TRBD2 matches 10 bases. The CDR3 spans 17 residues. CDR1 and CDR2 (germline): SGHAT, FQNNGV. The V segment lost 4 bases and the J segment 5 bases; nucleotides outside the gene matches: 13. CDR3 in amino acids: CASSSRPGTSERETQYF. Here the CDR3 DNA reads TGTGCCAGCAGCTCGAGGCCCGGGACTAGCGAGAGGGAGACCCAGTACTTC.

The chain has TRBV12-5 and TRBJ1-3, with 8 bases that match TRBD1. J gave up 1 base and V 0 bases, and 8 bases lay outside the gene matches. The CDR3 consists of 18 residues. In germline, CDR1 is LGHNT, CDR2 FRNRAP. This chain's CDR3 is CASGLVLGQGASGNTIYF. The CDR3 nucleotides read TGTGCTAGTGGTTTGGTACTTGGGCAGGGGGCATCTGGAAACACCATATATTTT.

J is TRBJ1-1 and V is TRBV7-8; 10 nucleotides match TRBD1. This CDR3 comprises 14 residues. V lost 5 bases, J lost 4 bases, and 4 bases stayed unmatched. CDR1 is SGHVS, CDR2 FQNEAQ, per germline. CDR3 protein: CASSIDRGLTEAFF. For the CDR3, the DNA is TGTGCCAGCAGCATCGACAGGGGGCTCACTGAAGCTTTCTTT.